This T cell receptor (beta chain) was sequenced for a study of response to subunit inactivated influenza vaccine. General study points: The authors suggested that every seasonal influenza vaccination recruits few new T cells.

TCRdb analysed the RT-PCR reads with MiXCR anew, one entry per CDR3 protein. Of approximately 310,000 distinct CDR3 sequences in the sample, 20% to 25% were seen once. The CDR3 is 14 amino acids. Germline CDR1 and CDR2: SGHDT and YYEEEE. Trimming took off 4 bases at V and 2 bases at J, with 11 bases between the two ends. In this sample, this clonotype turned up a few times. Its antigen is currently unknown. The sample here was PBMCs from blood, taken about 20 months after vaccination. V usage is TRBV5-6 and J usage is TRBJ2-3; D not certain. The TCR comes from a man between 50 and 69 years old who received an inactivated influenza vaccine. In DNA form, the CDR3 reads TGTGCCAGCAGCCCCCACGGGCTCACAGATACGCAGTATTTT. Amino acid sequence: CASSPHGLTDTQYF.